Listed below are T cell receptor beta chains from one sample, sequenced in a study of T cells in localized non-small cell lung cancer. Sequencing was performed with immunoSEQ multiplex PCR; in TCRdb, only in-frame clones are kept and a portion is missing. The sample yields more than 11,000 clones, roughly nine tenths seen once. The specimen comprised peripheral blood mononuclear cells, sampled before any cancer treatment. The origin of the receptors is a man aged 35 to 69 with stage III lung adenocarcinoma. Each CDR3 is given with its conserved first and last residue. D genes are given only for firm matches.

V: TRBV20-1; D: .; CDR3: CSAEGGGGYTF
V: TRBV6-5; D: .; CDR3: CASYPHIHTGELFF
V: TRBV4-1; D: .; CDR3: CASSQEGSPGLHPVGQFF
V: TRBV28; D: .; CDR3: CASSLGRISGNTIYF
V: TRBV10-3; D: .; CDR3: CAITKKGQFECTDTQYF
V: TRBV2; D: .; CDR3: CASSLDGTYEQYF
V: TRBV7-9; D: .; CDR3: CASSLSDTLQPQHF
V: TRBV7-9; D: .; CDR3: CASSSTPGLSGELFF
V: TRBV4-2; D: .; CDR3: CASSQELAQSYYGYTF
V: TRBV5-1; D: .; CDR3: CASSFPLDGTNYGYTF
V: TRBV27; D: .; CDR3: CASRRGDDQPQHF
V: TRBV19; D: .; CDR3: CASSPQGTFRTDTQYF
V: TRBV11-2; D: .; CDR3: CASSLADEQFF
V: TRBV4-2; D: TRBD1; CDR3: CASSQDVRGRGVTNEKLFF
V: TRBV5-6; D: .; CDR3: CASSHISENTEAFF
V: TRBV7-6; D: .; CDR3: CASSVSNEQFF
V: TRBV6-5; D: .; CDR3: CASSYGRKNTEAFF
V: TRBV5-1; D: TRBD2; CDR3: CASSYGLANVLSSYNEQFF
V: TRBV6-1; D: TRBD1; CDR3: CASSEGQWRSDEQYF
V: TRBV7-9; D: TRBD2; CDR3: CASSLQRGLAGTNEQFF
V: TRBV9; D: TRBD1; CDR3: CASSVQGGTMAGNTIYF
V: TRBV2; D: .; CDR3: CASSEAGRSKLFF
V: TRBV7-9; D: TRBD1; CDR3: CASSFTGVEAFF
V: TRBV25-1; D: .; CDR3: CASSEGMLHEAFF
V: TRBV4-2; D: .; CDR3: CASSQEALRREQYF
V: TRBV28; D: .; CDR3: CASRSGTVTPEQYF
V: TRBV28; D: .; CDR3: CASSLSGNYGYTF
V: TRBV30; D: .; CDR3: CAWSVLGETQYF
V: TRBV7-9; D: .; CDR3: CASSLVSYEQYF
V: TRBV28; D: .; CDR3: CASSLYSRGELFF
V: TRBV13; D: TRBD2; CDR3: CASSWTSGRDTQYF
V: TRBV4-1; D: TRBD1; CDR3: CASRQGQGRLDEQFF
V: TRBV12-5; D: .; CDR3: CASGLVGNVARAYEQYF
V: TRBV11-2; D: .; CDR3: CASSLGTSYEQYF
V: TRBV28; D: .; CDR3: CASSSGTLLADTQYF
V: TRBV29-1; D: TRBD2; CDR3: CSVSGSNGETQYF
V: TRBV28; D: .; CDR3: CASSRGPGSYYEQYF
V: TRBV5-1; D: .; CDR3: CASSLAGIDGYTF
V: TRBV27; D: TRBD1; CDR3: CASSFPRHGTGGFYEQYF
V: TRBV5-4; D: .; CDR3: CASSPTQGSEQYF
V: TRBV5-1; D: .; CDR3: CASSPLEGVTGELFF
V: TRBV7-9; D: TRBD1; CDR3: CASSLDVGGTYEQYF
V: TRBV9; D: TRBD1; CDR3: CASSPLDRGNSPLHF